The clone carrying this TCR beta chain has a count of ten or more. Its antigen is not known. The sample is drawn from a study of Graves' ophthalmopathy and Graves' hyperthyroidism. For repertoire sequencing, the TCR beta CDR3 regions were amplified from RNA transcripts. First-round RT-PCR used HTBI primers; second-round multiplex PCR followed. A single record per CDR3 protein comes from TCRdb applying MiXCR to the multiplex PCR reads. The sample contains 350,000 to 450,000 distinct CDR3 sequences, about 17% of which appear only once. Study-wide findings and caveats: Ophthalmopathy progression was predicted by the model at 70.59% sensitivity and 72% to 80% specificity.

This sequence originates from a young woman with Graves' ophthalmopathy. Sample: peripheral blood.

The CDR3 reads CASSYGLAGGSYEQYF. In DNA form, the CDR3 reads TGCGCCAGCAGTTATGGACTAGCGGGGGGCTCCTACGAGCAGTACTTC. The chain uses TRBV5-1 and TRBJ2-7; 14 nucleotides line up with TRBD2. This CDR3 is built from 16 residues. The germline V gene has CDR1 SGHRS and CDR2 YFSETQ. V trimming: 5 bases; J trimming: 0 bases; junction bases outside the gene matches: 4.